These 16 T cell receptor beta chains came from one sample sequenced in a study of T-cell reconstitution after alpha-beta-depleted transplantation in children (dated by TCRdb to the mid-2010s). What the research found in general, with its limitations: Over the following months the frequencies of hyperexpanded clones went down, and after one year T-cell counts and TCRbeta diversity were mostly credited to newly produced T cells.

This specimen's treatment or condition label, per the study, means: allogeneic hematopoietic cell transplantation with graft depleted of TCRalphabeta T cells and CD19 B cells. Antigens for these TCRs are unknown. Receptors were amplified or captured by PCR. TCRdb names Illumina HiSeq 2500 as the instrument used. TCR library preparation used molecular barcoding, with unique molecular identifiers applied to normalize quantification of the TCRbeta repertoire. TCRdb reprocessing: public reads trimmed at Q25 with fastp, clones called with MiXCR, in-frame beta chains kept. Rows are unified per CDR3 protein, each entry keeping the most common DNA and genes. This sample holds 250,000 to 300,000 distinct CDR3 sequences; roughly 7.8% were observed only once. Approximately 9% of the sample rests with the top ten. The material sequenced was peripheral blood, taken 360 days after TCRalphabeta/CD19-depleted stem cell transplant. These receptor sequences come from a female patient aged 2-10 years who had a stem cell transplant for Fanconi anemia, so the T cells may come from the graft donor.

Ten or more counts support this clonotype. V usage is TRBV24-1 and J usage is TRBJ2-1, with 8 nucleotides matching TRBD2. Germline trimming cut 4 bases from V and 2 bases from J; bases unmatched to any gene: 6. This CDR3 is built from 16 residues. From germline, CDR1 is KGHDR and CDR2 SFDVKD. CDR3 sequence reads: CATSDPGLVPYNEQFF. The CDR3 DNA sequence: TGTGCCACCAGTGACCCGGGACTAGTTCCCTACAATGAGCAGTTCTTC.

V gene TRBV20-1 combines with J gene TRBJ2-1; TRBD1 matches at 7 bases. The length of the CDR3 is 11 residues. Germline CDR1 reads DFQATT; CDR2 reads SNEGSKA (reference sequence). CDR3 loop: CRPAGGNEQFF. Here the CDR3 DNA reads TGCAGGCCCGCAGGGGGCAATGAGCAGTTCTTC.

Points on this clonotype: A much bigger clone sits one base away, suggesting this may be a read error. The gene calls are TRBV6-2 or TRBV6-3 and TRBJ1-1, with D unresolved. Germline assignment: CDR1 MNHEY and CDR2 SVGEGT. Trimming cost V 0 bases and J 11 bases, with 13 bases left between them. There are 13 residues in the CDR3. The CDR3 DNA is TGTGCCAGCAGTTACTCGGAGCGGGGAGGCGCTTTCTTT. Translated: CASSYSERGGAFF.

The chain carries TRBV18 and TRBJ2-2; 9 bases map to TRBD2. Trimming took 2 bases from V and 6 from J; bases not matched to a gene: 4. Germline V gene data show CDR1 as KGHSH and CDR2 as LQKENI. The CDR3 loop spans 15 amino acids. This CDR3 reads CASSPAGGPSGELFF. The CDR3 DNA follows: TGTGCCAGCTCACCAGCGGGGGGGCCTTCCGGGGAGCTGTTTTTT.

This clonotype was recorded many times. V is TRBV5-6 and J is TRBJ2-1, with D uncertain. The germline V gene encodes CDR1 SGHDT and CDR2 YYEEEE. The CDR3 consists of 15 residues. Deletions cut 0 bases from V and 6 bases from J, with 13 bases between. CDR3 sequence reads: CASSLEGRPPNEQFF. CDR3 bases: TGTGCCAGCAGCTTGGAAGGTAGGCCCCCCAATGAGCAGTTCTTC.

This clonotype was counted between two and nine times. In DNA form, the CDR3 reads TGCAGTGCTAGACGACAAACTAATCAGCCCCAGCATTTT. Translation: CSARRQTNQPQHF. The rearrangement uses TRBV20-1 and TRBJ1-5; D unclear. Germline-derived CDR1 and CDR2 are DFQATT and SNEGSKA (reference sequence). V was trimmed by 2 bases and J by 4 bases, leaving 9 bases between them. There are 13 residues in the CDR3.

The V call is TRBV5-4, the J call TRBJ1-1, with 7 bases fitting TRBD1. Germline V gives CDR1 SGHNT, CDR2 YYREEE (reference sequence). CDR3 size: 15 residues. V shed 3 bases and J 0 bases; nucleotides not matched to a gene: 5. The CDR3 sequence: CASSSGQVMNTEAFF. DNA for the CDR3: TGTGCCAGCAGCTCTGGACAGGTAATGAACACTGAAGCTTTCTTT.

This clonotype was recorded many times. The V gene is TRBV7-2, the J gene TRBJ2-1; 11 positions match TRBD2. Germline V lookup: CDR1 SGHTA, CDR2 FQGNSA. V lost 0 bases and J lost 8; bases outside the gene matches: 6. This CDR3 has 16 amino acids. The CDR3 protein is CASSLALTSGTHEQFF. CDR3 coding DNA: TGTGCCAGCAGCTTAGCCTTGACTAGCGGGACCCATGAGCAGTTCTTC.

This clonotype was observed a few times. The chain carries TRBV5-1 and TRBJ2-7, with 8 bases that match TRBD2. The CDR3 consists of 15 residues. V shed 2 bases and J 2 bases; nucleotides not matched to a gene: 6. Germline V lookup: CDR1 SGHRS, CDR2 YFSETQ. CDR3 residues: CASSFFGGAAYEQYF. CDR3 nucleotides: TGCGCCAGCAGCTTCTTCGGGGGGGCAGCCTACGAGCAGTACTTC.

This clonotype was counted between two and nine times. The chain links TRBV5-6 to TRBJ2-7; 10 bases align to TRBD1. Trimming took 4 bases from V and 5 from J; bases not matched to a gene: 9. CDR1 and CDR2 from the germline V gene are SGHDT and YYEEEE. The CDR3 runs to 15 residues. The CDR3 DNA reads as TGTGCCAGCAGCACCTATACCGGGACAGGGGACGAGCAGTACTTC. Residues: CASSTYTGTGDEQYF.

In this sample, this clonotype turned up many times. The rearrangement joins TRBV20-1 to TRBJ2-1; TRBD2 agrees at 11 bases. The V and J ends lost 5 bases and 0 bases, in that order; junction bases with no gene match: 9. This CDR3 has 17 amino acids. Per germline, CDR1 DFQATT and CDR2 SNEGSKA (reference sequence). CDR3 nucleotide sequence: TGCAGTGCTTCCCCCCGACTAGCGGGGTTCTCCTACAATGAGCAGTTCTTC. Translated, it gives CSASPRLAGFSYNEQFF.

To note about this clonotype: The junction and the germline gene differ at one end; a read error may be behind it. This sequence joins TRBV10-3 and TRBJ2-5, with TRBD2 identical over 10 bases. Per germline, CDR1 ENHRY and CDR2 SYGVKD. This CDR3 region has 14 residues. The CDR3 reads CTIGTSGTQETQYF. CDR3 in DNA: TGTACCATCGGTACTAGCGGGACACAAGAGACCCAGTACTTC.

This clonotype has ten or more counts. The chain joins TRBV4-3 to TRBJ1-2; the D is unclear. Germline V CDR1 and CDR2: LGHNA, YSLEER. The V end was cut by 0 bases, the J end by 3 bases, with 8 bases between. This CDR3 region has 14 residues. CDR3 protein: CASSQDLGDYGYTF. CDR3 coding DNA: TGCGCCAGCAGCCAAGATCTGGGAGACTATGGCTACACCTTC.

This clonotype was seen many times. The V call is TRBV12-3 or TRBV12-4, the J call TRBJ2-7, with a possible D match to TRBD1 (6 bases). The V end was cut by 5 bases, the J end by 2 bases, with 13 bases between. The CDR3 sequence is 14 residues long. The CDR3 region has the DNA TGTGCCAGCAGTCCCCAGGGGATCGCCTACGAGCAGTACTTC. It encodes CASSPQGIAYEQYF.

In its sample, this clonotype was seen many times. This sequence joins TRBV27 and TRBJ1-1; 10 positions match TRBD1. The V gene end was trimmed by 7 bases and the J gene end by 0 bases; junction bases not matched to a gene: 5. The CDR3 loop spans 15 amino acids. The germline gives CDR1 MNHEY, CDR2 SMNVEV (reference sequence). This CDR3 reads CASNRQGALNTEAFF. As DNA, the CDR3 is TGTGCCAGCAATCGACAGGGGGCGTTGAACACTGAAGCTTTCTTT.

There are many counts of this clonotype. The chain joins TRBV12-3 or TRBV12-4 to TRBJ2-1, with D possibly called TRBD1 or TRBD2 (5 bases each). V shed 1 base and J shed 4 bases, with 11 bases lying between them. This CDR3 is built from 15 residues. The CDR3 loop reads CASSLGGVEYNEQFF. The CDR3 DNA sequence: TGTGCCAGCAGTTTAGGAGGGGTGGAATACAATGAGCAGTTCTTC.